A selection of T cell receptor beta chains follows, all from one sample in a study of early T cells in non-severe SARS-CoV-2 infection. TCRdb independently ran MiXCR on the 5' RACE reads; one entry per CDR3 protein. The sample has some 89,000 distinct CDR3 sequences; 11% are singletons. The sample consisted of whole blood, taken at baseline. These receptor sequences come from an adult who was a healthcare worker with PCR-confirmed SARS-CoV-2 infection or an uninfected control (not recorded which). The CDR3 runs from the conserved cysteine through the conserved F or W. The D gene is left open where the match is weak. The listing skips clone size in some rows; elsewhere it reads once, few, many or a size class.

TGCAGCTGTGTGGACGGTCCTCAAGAGACCCAGTACTTC	CSCVDGPQETQYF	TRBJ2-5	.	TRBV29-1	many
TGCAGCGTTGAACGGTGGGGGAACTCACCCCTCCACTTT	CSVERWGNSPLHF	TRBJ1-6	.	TRBV29-1	.
TGTGCCAGTAGTACGGAACAGGCAGATACGCAGTATTTT	CASSTEQADTQYF	TRBJ2-3	.	TRBV19	few
TGCGCCAGCAGCGGGACAGGGGCGGGTACGGATACGCAGTATTTT	CASSGTGAGTDTQYF	TRBJ2-3	TRBD1	TRBV5-1	few
TGTGCCAGCAGCGACGGGACTAGCCCCGGGAATGAGCAGTTCTTC	CASSDGTSPGNEQFF	TRBJ2-1	TRBD2	TRBV6-4	.
TGCAGTGCTAGAGCCCCCTTGACAGATACGCAGTATTTT	CSARAPLTDTQYF	TRBJ2-3	.	TRBV20-1	few
TGTGCCAGCAGGCAGGACTCCTACGAGCAGTACTTC	CASRQDSYEQYF	TRBJ2-7	.	TRBV2	many
TGTGCCAGCAGCCCCCGTGCTGGGTCGGGATACAATGAGCAGTTCTTC	CASSPRAGSGYNEQFF	TRBJ2-1	.	TRBV7-3	many
TGCGCCAGCAGCCAAGTGGCAGGGGGCTACGAGCAGTACTTC	CASSQVAGGYEQYF	TRBJ2-7	TRBD1	TRBV4-1	.
TGTGCCAGCAGCTTAGACTGGGTTGGCACTGAAGCTTTCTTT	CASSLDWVGTEAFF	TRBJ1-1	.	TRBV7-2	few
TGTGCCAGTAGAGACAGCGGGAGCTGGGAGACAGATACGCAGTATTTT	CASRDSGSWETDTQYF	TRBJ2-3	TRBD2	TRBV19	few
TGTGCCAGCAGCCAATTAGCGGGAGGGCTCTACAATGAGCAGTTCTTC	CASSQLAGGLYNEQFF	TRBJ2-1	TRBD2	TRBV11-2	.
TGCGCCAGCAGCTTGGCCACTAGCGGACTTGAGCAGTTCTTC	CASSLATSGLEQFF	TRBJ2-1	TRBD2	TRBV5-1	few
TGTGCCAGCAGCGCTGGCCTAGACGTCGCTAATGGCTACACCTTC	CASSAGLDVANGYTF	TRBJ1-2	.	TRBV7-9	once
TGCAGTGCTGATAGACTAGCGGCGGACACAGATACGCAGTATTTT	CSADRLAADTDTQYF	TRBJ2-3	TRBD2	TRBV20-1	few
TGTGCCAGCAGTTTTGATTTGAGGACTGAAGCTTTCTTT	CASSFDLRTEAFF	TRBJ1-1	.	TRBV12-3/TRBV12-4	.
TGCAGTGCTGATAAGGGAGCCGGGGAGCTGTTTTTT	CSADKGAGELFF	TRBJ2-2	.	TRBV20-1	many
TGTGCCATCAGTCCCGGGACAGAAATATCAGAGGGCTACACCTTC	CAISPGTEISEGYTF	TRBJ1-2	TRBD1	TRBV10-3	.
TGTGCCAGCTCACCAACCCAGGGTCCTGAAGCTTTCTTT	CASSPTQGPEAFF	TRBJ1-1	.	TRBV18	.
TGCAGTGCCCCCGGGACTAGAGGTGGGAGCGAGCAGTACTTC	CSAPGTRGGSEQYF	TRBJ2-7	TRBD2	TRBV20-1	.
TGCAGCCCGGGCGGCTACACCTTC	CSPGGYTF	TRBJ1-2	.	TRBV29-1	few
TGTGCCAGCAGTTGGGGGGAGAATCAGCCCCAGCATTTT	CASSWGENQPQHF	TRBJ1-5	.	TRBV12-3/TRBV12-4	few
TGCAGTGCTAGGGCGACTGTTGAGCAGTTCTTC	CSARATVEQFF	TRBJ2-1	.	TRBV20-1	many
TGTGCCAGCAGCTCCCTTGCGGAGGGTGTTCAGCCCCAGCATTTT	CASSSLAEGVQPQHF	TRBJ1-5	.	TRBV7-9	many
TGTGCCACCAGTTCAGGACAGAGCCAGTTCTTC	CATSSGQSQFF	TRBJ2-1	.	TRBV24-1	.
TGTGCCAGCAGCTTAGGTAGCGGGAGGTTAAATGAGCAGTTCTTC	CASSLGSGRLNEQFF	TRBJ2-1	TRBD2	TRBV7-9	.
TGTGCCAGCAGCTTACAGGGACTAGCGGGAGAATGGCCGTTCTTC	CASSLQGLAGEWPFF	TRBJ2-1	TRBD2	TRBV11-2	.
TGCAGTGCTTCCCTCACATCACCCCTCCACTTT	CSASLTSPLHF	TRBJ1-6	.	TRBV20-1	.
TGTGCCAGCAGACCTCAGACTAGCGGGAGATGGAATGAGCAGTTCTTC	CASRPQTSGRWNEQFF	TRBJ2-1	TRBD2	TRBV3-1	few
TGTGCCAGCAGCTTCGCGGCGGGAGATACGCAGTATTTT	CASSFAAGDTQYF	TRBJ2-3	.	TRBV7-3	.
TGTGCCAGCAGCGTGGGACAGGTGAACACTGAAGCTTTCTTT	CASSVGQVNTEAFF	TRBJ1-1	TRBD1	TRBV9	many
TGTGCCAGCAGTCCACCAATAGAAACTGAAGCTTTCTTT	CASSPPIETEAFF	TRBJ1-1	.	TRBV28	many
TGTGCCAGCAGTCCAAGTACTAGCGGGGTTGACGAGCAGTACTTC	CASSPSTSGVDEQYF	TRBJ2-7	TRBD2	TRBV12-3/TRBV12-4	.
TGTGCCAGCAGCTCGGCGGGACAGGGGAGTGGTACGCAGTATTTT	CASSSAGQGSGTQYF	TRBJ2-3	TRBD1	TRBV7-2	many
TGTGCCAGCAGTTACAGGGCAGGGGGCGGCGGGGAGCTGTTTTTT	CASSYRAGGGGELFF	TRBJ2-2	TRBD1	TRBV6-5	few
TGTGCCAGCAGTTCGGACAGGGGGGCCTTCGGCACTGAAGCTTTCTTT	CASSSDRGAFGTEAFF	TRBJ1-1	TRBD1	TRBV2	.
TGTGCCAGCAGCTTGCCGGGACAGGGCCACGAGCAGTACTTC	CASSLPGQGHEQYF	TRBJ2-7	TRBD1	TRBV5-4	many
TGCGCCAGCAGCCAAGGACTAGCGGGAGAAACAGATACGCAGTATTTT	CASSQGLAGETDTQYF	TRBJ2-3	TRBD2	TRBV4-1	few
TGTGCCAGCAGCGTGACGGGGTCTGGGGCCAACGTCCTGACTTTC	CASSVTGSGANVLTF	TRBJ2-6	.	TRBV9	many
TGCAGTGCTAGAGGAGGGACCTTCGGCTACAATGAGCAGTTCTTC	CSARGGTFGYNEQFF	TRBJ2-1	.	TRBV20-1	.
TGTGCCAGTAGTGCTTCCGGGACAGGGTCCTATGGCTACACCTTC	CASSASGTGSYGYTF	TRBJ1-2	TRBD1	TRBV19	.
TGCGCCAGCAGCCAAGAGTGGGGTAGCGGTTTCTCACAAGAGACCCAGTACTTC	CASSQEWGSGFSQETQYF	TRBJ2-5	.	TRBV4-3	.
TGTGCCAGCAGCGTACAGGGCTCTGGAAACACCATATATTTT	CASSVQGSGNTIYF	TRBJ1-3	.	TRBV9	few
TGTGCCAGCACCTTAACAGGGGACCTCCGTTCTGGGGCCAACGTCCTGACTTTC	CASTLTGDLRSGANVLTF	TRBJ2-6	TRBD1	TRBV11-2	.
TGTGCCAGCTCGCAGCTCTACGAGCAGTACTTC	CASSQLYEQYF	TRBJ2-7	.	TRBV6-1	.
TGCGCCAGCAGCCAAGATCGAAGCGGCCTCGGTGAGCAGTTCTTC	CASSQDRSGLGEQFF	TRBJ2-1	.	TRBV4-3	few
TGTGCCAGCAGCTTAGGGCACAACAATGAGCAGTTCTTC	CASSLGHNNEQFF	TRBJ2-1	.	TRBV11-2	few
TGTGCCAGCAGCCGCGCACAGGGAATTATGACTGAAGCTTTCTTT	CASSRAQGIMTEAFF	TRBJ1-1	.	TRBV5-4	few
TGCGCCAGCAGTGACTACACGAGCTCCTACAATGAGCAGTTCTTC	CASSDYTSSYNEQFF	TRBJ2-1	.	TRBV10-1	many
TGTGCCAGCAGCCGCAGCCCCTACGAGCAGTACTTC	CASSRSPYEQYF	TRBJ2-7	.	TRBV11-2	.
TGTGCCAGCAGTACGGACACGCTCTACGAGCAGTACTTC	CASSTDTLYEQYF	TRBJ2-7	.	TRBV2	many
TGTGCCAGCAGCCCTATATCTAGTAGGGTTTTCTACGATGAGCAGTTCTTC	CASSPISSRVFYDEQFF	TRBJ2-1	.	TRBV7-9	few
TGCAGTGCTAGAGATTCATGGACAGGGTTCCCGAACCAAGAGACCCAGTACTTC	CSARDSWTGFPNQETQYF	TRBJ2-5	TRBD1	TRBV20-1	many